This entry lists 5 T cell receptor beta chains sequenced from one sample in a study of CD8+CD57+ T cells in acquired aplastic anemia. Template material for TCR beta VDJ and CDR3 profiling consisted of genomic DNA. TCRdb called the reads again in MiXCR, with one record for every CDR3 protein. The sample lists 150,000 to 200,000 distinct CDR3 sequences, 50% to 75% occurring once. Input material: sorted CD4+, CD8+, or CD8+CD57+ T cells (not recorded which) from PBMCs. All receptors derive from a human donor with severe aplastic anemia or a healthy control (not recorded which).

The rearrangement joins TRBV7-2 to TRBJ2-2; weak D call: TRBD1 (6 bases). The germline V gene has CDR1 SGHTA and CDR2 FQGNSA. The CDR3 is made up of 16 amino acids. Between the trimmed V and J ends, which lost 5 bases and 2 bases, there was a span of 15 bases. CDR3 sequence reads: CASSETGFYNTGELFF. As DNA, the CDR3 is TGTGCCAGCAGCGAGACAGGTTTTTACAACACCGGGGAGCTGTTTTTT.

The gene calls are TRBV7-9 and TRBJ2-7, with TRBD1 matching over 8 bases. Germline CDR1 reads SEHNR; CDR2 reads FQNEAQ (reference sequence). CDR3 length: 14 residues. V dropped 5 bases and J dropped 7; count of bases not matched to a gene: 10. CDR3 amino acids: CASSEAGTGEEQYF. CDR3 sequence (DNA): TGTGCCAGCAGCGAAGCCGGGACAGGTGAAGAGCAGTACTTC.

At least ten counts were recorded for this clonotype. The chain links TRBV12-5 to TRBJ2-1, with 8 positions matching TRBD2. Unmatched junction bases numbered 6, after V lost 0 bases and J lost 2 bases. Germline loops: CDR1 LGHNT, CDR2 FRNRAP. The CDR3 has 17 amino acids. The CDR3 here is CASGLVLGGGPYNEQFF. In DNA, the CDR3 is TGTGCTAGTGGTTTGGTCCTCGGGGGGGGCCCCTACAATGAGCAGTTCTTC.

The rearrangement links TRBV19 to TRBJ1-1; tentatively, D is TRBD1 (5 bases). This CDR3 contains 14 residues. The V end lost 3 bases, the J end lost 7 bases, and 15 bases lay between the germline ends. In germline, CDR1 is LNHDA, CDR2 SQIVND (reference sequence). CDR3 protein: CASSIPVQGGEAFF. CDR3 sequence (DNA): TGTGCCAGTAGTATCCCAGTTCAGGGAGGTGAAGCTTTCTTT.

The chain links TRBV20-1 to TRBJ1-6, with TRBD1 as a possible D gene (5 bases). Germline lookup yields CDR1 DFQATT and CDR2 SNEGSKA (reference sequence). V lost 2 bases and J lost 14, with 19 bases in between. The CDR3 loop spans 14 amino acids. CDR3 region: CSARSPRDRSSLHF. Written as DNA, the CDR3 is TGCAGTGCTAGATCTCCCCGGGACCGGTCATCCCTCCACTTT.